The 32 T cell receptor beta chains given below trace back to one sample, sequenced in a study of blood T cell repertoires in COVID-19. Clones were read by immunoSEQ multiplex PCR, and TCRdb kept only the in-frame ones, dropping some. The table includes 150,000 to 180,000 clones, approximately 78% detected once. The sequencing sample was made of peripheral blood. These receptors all come from a man at least 80 years old with acute or convalescent COVID-19.

The chain is built from TRBV6-1 and TRBJ1-2; TRBD1 agrees at 9 bases. Germline V gives CDR1 MNHNS, CDR2 SASEGT. CDR3 length: 14 residues. V lost 3 bases, J lost 5 bases, and 4 bases stayed unmatched. The CDR3 loop reads CASSDGQGSYGYTF. The CDR3, as DNA: TGTGCCAGCAGTGACGGACAGGGGAGTTATGGCTACACCTTC.

Relative to its sample, this clone is medium-sized. CDR3 nucleotides: TGCAGTGCTAGTTCCCTCGGGAAGGATTCACCCCTCCACTTT. Translated: CSASSLGKDSPLHF. V is TRBV20-1 and J is TRBJ1-6; unclear D gene. This CDR3 is 14 amino acids long. Germline V lookup: CDR1 DFQATT, CDR2 SNEGSKA (reference sequence). The V end lost 3 bases, the J end lost 8 bases, and 14 bases lay between the germline ends.

The chain couples TRBV5-6 to TRBJ1-1; 9 nucleotides align to TRBD1. There are 13 residues in the CDR3. Trimming took 4 bases from V and 6 from J; bases not matched to a gene: 4. Germline V gives CDR1 SGHDT, CDR2 YYEEEE. CDR3 sequence (DNA): TGTGCCAGCAGCCGGACAGGGGTCCCTGAAGCTTTCTTT. Translation: CASSRTGVPEAFF.

The chain uses TRBV9 and TRBJ1-2; 12 nucleotides line up with TRBD1. J lost 5 bases, V lost 3 bases, and 5 bases had no gene match. Germline assignment: CDR1 SGDLS and CDR2 YYNGEE. This CDR3 contains 15 residues. CDR3 in DNA: TGTGCCAGCAGCGCGGGACAGGGGGCGCGGTATGGCTACACCTTC. Translating it yields CASSAGQGARYGYTF.

The chain uses TRBV19 and TRBJ1-2; D may be TRBD1 (5 bases). This CDR3 has 15 amino acids. Trimming took off 3 bases at V and 2 bases at J, with 13 bases between the two ends. Germline V gene lookup returns CDR1 LNHDA and CDR2 SQIVND (reference sequence). The CDR3 sequence: CASSIWGAINYGYTF. The DNA of the CDR3 is TGTGCCAGTAGTATTTGGGGCGCGATAAACTATGGCTACACCTTC.

This clone has only a few counts. This chain joins TRBV19 and TRBJ2-2; 10 bases map to TRBD1. Germline V lookup: CDR1 LNHDA, CDR2 SQIVND (reference sequence). V lost 4 bases and J lost 5; bases outside the gene matches: 7. CDR3 length: 16 residues. This CDR3 reads CASSKDRGASTGELFF. The DNA of the CDR3 is TGTGCCAGTAGTAAGGACAGGGGGGCATCGACCGGGGAGCTGTTTTTT.

The rearrangement links TRBV10-3 to TRBJ2-7, with TRBD2 identical over 7 bases. With 4 bases clipped from V and 0 bases from J, the junction kept 0 bases outside the gene matches. In germline, CDR1 is ENHRY, CDR2 SYGVKD. This CDR3 has 13 residues. The CDR3 nucleotides read TGTGCCATCAGTGGCGGGGGCTCCTACGAGCAGTACTTC. This codes for CAISGGGSYEQYF.

The sample holds a few counts of this clone. J is TRBJ2-2 and V is TRBV7-9; 7 bases line up with TRBD1. The germline V gene encodes CDR1 SEHNR and CDR2 FQNEAQ (reference sequence). CDR3 length: 14 amino acids. Unmatched junction bases numbered 1, after V lost 5 bases and J lost 1 base. CDR3 sequence: CASSGQVNTGELFF. The CDR3 DNA follows: TGTGCCAGCAGCGGACAGGTGAACACCGGGGAGCTGTTTTTT.

The V and J genes are TRBV6-2 or TRBV6-3 and TRBJ1-2; 7 bases line up with TRBD1. The germline CDR1 and CDR2 sequences are MNHEY and SVGEGT. This CDR3 contains 13 residues. V lost 6 bases, J lost 0 bases, and 1 base stayed unmatched. CDR3 DNA sequence: TGTGCCAGCAGCCAGGGGGCTAACTATGGCTACACCTTC. Amino acids: CASSQGANYGYTF.

CDR3 loop: CAINPRQGDYGYTF. The CDR3 bases are TGTGCCATCAACCCTAGGCAAGGTGACTATGGCTACACCTTC. The chain employs TRBV10-3 and TRBJ1-2, with D unclear. This CDR3 comprises 14 residues. Germline V gene sequence: CDR1 ENHRY, CDR2 SYGVKD. V was clipped by 7 bases and J by 3 bases, with 15 bases between them.

The gene calls are TRBV5-4 and TRBJ1-2, with 8 positions matching TRBD1. CDR3 length equals 14 residues. Per the germline V gene, CDR1 is SGHNT and CDR2 is YYREEE (reference sequence). The V and J ends lost 4 bases and 8 bases, in that order; junction bases with no gene match: 10. The CDR3 region is CASSPGGQVGGYTF. The CDR3 nucleotides read TGTGCCAGCAGCCCCGGGGGACAGGTGGGCGGCTACACCTTC.

The rearrangement joins TRBV5-1 to TRBJ2-5; 11 bases match TRBD1. The CDR3 spans 13 residues. Looked up from germline, CDR1 is SGHRS and CDR2 is YFSETQ. Unmatched junction bases numbered 1, after V lost 5 bases and J lost 4 bases. The CDR3 nucleotides read TGCGCCAGCAGTGGACAGGGGGCAGAGACCCAGTACTTC. The encoded protein is CASSGQGAETQYF.

There are a few counts of this clone. This rearrangement joins TRBV7-9 to TRBJ1-1, with 9 bases fitting TRBD1. Germline loops: CDR1 SEHNR, CDR2 FQNEAQ (reference sequence). The CDR3 covers 14 residues. V was clipped by 5 bases and J by 4 bases; unmatched bases: 5. CDR3 region: CASSSWTGVTEAFF. In nucleotides, the CDR3 is TGTGCCAGCAGCAGCTGGACAGGGGTCACTGAAGCTTTCTTT.

The chain has TRBV11-2 and TRBJ1-2; possibly TRBD1 for D (6 bases). Germline V gives CDR1 SGHAT, CDR2 FQNNGV. The V and J ends lost 7 bases and 3 bases respectively, with 12 bases between them. CDR3 length equals 13 residues. The CDR3 DNA follows: TGTGCCAGCAAGGGGGGGATCGACTATGGCTACACCTTC. As protein: CASKGGIDYGYTF.

The chain links TRBV6-2 or TRBV6-3 to TRBJ1-6; no clear D gene. V lost 0 bases and J 8 bases, leaving 14 bases between the germline ends. This CDR3 comprises 16 residues. Germline V CDR1 and CDR2: MNHEY, SVGEGT. The CDR3 DNA follows: TGTGCCAGCAGTTACTCGAGGGCGAGATGGGATTCACCCCTCCACTTT. Translation gives CASSYSRARWDSPLHF.

This clone was observed once. This rearrangement joins TRBV5-1 to TRBJ2-5; 12 nucleotides match TRBD1. Germline values: CDR1 SGHRS, CDR2 YFSETQ. Trimming cost V 0 bases and J 3 bases; bases outside gene matches: 6. CDR3 size: 17 residues. The CDR3: CASSLGSGTGGEETQYF. As DNA, the CDR3 is TGCGCCAGCAGCTTGGGATCTGGGACAGGGGGCGAAGAGACCCAGTACTTC.

This sequence joins TRBV15 and TRBJ2-5, with 7 nucleotides matching TRBD1. In germline, CDR1 is LNHNV, CDR2 YYDKDF (reference sequence). J was trimmed by 0 bases and V by 3 bases; bases with no gene match: 7. The CDR3 is made up of 16 amino acids. The CDR3 region has the DNA TGTGCCACCAGCAGTGGGAAACAGGGGTACCAAGAGACCCAGTACTTC. Its protein is CATSSGKQGYQETQYF.

In DNA, the CDR3 is TGTGCCAGCAGTTCGACAGCGGGGGGCGCCACCAAAAACATTCAGTACTTC. The encoded protein is CASSSTAGGATKNIQYF. The chain uses TRBV6-2 or TRBV6-3 and TRBJ2-4, with 9 nucleotides matching TRBD2. J lost 2 bases, V lost 4 bases, and 9 bases had no gene match. Germline V gene data show CDR1 as MNHEY and CDR2 as SVGEGT. This CDR3 region has 17 residues.

In this sample, this clone turned up a few times. The chain employs TRBV28 and TRBJ2-2; 9 bases match TRBD1. There are 17 residues in the CDR3. Looked up from germline, CDR1 is MDHEN and CDR2 is SYDVKM. V shed 7 bases and J 4 bases; nucleotides not matched to a gene: 13. This chain's CDR3 is CASTELGTGRLTGELFF. Written as DNA, the CDR3 is TGTGCCAGCACCGAATTGGGGACAGGGAGGCTCACCGGGGAGCTGTTTTTT.

The chain has TRBV15 and TRBJ1-5; D is undetermined. Between the trimmed V and J ends, which lost 0 bases and 6 bases, there was a span of 6 bases. The germline CDR1 and CDR2 sequences are LNHNV and YYDKDF (reference sequence). The CDR3 extends over 13 amino acids. The CDR3 bases are TGTGCCACCAGCAGAGAGCCGGGTCAGCCCCAGCATTTT. This translates into CATSREPGQPQHF.

CDR3 nucleotide sequence: TGCGCCAGCAGCCAAGTCGGTCAGCCCCAGCATTTT. It specifies CASSQVGQPQHF. This rearrangement joins TRBV4-1 to TRBJ1-5; no clear D gene. The germline gives CDR1 MGHRA, CDR2 YSYEKL. The CDR3 sequence is 12 residues long. The V and J ends lost 1 base and 6 bases respectively, with 4 bases between them.

Remarks on this clone: Other DNA sequences in the sample encode the same CDR3. The chain recombines TRBV5-1 with TRBJ2-1; 8 nucleotides align to TRBD2. V lost 1 base to trimming and J lost 0 bases; unmatched junction nucleotides: 0. This CDR3 contains 15 residues. Looked up from germline, CDR1 is SGHRS and CDR2 is YFSETQ. The CDR3 here is CASSLSGSSYNEQFF. The DNA for the CDR3 is TGCGCCAGCAGCTTGAGCGGGAGCTCCTACAATGAGCAGTTCTTC.

This clone was recorded once. One end of the junction is discordant with germline, which a read error may explain. CDR3 loop: CASSAGGTIQGTQYF. CDR3 DNA sequence: TGTGCCAGCAGCGCTGGGGGGACCATACAAGGGACCCAGTACTTC. J is TRBJ2-5 and V is TRBV9, with TRBD2 as a possible D gene (6 bases). The CDR3 covers 15 residues. Germline values: CDR1 SGDLS, CDR2 YYNGEE.

The chain recombines TRBV5-1 with TRBJ2-6, with 11 bases fitting TRBD1. In germline, CDR1 is SGHRS, CDR2 YFSETQ. The J segment lost 2 bases and the V segment lost 5 bases, leaving 9 bases of the junction unmatched. The CDR3 runs 18 residues. CDR3 residues: CASRQRTGGGTGANVLTF. DNA of the CDR3: TGCGCCAGCAGGCAACGGACAGGGGGCGGGACTGGGGCCAACGTCCTGACTTTC.

In DNA form, the CDR3 reads TGTGCCAGCAGCGGGGAGTACGAGCAGTACTTC. This encodes CASSGEYEQYF. The chain joins TRBV7-9 to TRBJ2-7; TRBD2 is a possible D gene (5 bases). The CDR3 spans 11 residues. CDR1 and CDR2 (germline): SEHNR, FQNEAQ (reference sequence). The ends were cut back, 5 bases at V and 4 bases at J, with 6 bases in the middle.

The J gene is TRBJ1-5, the V gene TRBV6-5; unclear D gene. The germline gives CDR1 MNHEY, CDR2 SVGAGI. CDR3 size: 15 residues. Trimming removed 3 bases from V and 5 bases from J, with 14 bases in between. As DNA, the CDR3 is TGTGCCAGCAGTTATCATGCGGGGATCGATCAGCCCCAGCATTTT. Its translation is CASSYHAGIDQPQHF.

The rearrangement links TRBV5-6 to TRBJ1-5; 7 nucleotides match TRBD1. V shed 0 bases, J shed 4 bases, and the junction held 7 bases outside the gene matches. The CDR3 is made up of 16 amino acids. CDR1 is SGHDT, CDR2 YYEEEE, per germline. The chain's CDR3 is CASSLEGGGKNQPQHF. DNA for the CDR3: TGTGCCAGCAGCTTGGAAGGGGGCGGCAAGAATCAGCCCCAGCATTTT. Full variable domain (outside the CDR3, taken from reference TRBV5-6 and TRBJ1-5): DAGVTQSPTHLIKTRGQQVTLRCSPKSGHDTVSWYQQALGQGPQFIFQYYEEEERQRGNFPDRFSGHQFPNYSSELNVNALLLGDSALYLCASSLEGGGKNQPQHFGDGTRLSIL.

The chain couples TRBV5-1 to TRBJ2-2; 13 positions match TRBD2. CDR1 and CDR2 (germline): SGHRS, YFSETQ. The CDR3 is 16 amino acids. V dropped 3 bases and J dropped 6; count of bases not matched to a gene: 5. The CDR3 region has the DNA TGCGCCAGCAGCTGGCGGACTAGCGGGGGTTCCGGGGAGCTGTTTTTT. Its protein product is CASSWRTSGGSGELFF.

J is TRBJ2-3 and V is TRBV6-5; D is perhaps TRBD1 (6 bases). The CDR3 length is 15 residues. In germline, CDR1 is MNHEY, CDR2 SVGAGI. V lost 1 base to trimming and J lost 6 bases, with 14 bases between them. CDR3 sequence: CASSYFGTPGDTQYF. For the CDR3, the DNA is TGTGCCAGCAGTTACTTTGGGACACCCGGGGATACGCAGTATTTT.

Concerning this clone itself: The sample has other DNA sequences that encode this CDR3 too. The chain combines TRBV2 with TRBJ2-3; D might be TRBD1 (6 bases). Trimming cost V 6 bases and J 0 bases, with 10 bases left between them. This CDR3 has 14 residues. Germline CDR1 is SNHLY and CDR2 is FYNNEI. CDR3 bases: TGTGCCAGCAGCCCCGACAGGAGCACAGATACGCAGTATTTT. Protein: CASSPDRSTDTQYF.

The J gene is TRBJ2-2, the V gene TRBV18; maybe TRBD1 (6 bases). The CDR3 loop spans 17 amino acids. The V end was cut by 0 bases, the J end by 2 bases, with 13 bases between. Germline values: CDR1 KGHSH, CDR2 LQKENI. In DNA form, the CDR3 reads TGTGCCAGCTCACCACCGGCTGGGACACAAAACACCGGGGAGCTGTTTTTT. The encoded protein is CASSPPAGTQNTGELFF.

The rearrangement joins TRBV28 to TRBJ2-1; TRBD1 matches at 7 bases. CDR1 MDHEN and CDR2 SYDVKM come from the germline V gene. The CDR3 has 14 residues. The junction had 11 bases not matched to a gene; V was cut back by 7 bases and J by 8 bases. The CDR3 is CASMTGSKLDEQFF. CDR3 in DNA: TGTGCCAGCATGACAGGGAGCAAGTTAGATGAGCAGTTCTTC.